The T cell receptor (beta chain) under discussion was sequenced for a study of CD8 T cells in Susac syndrome. Study-level results: The authors acknowledged that the study's TCR sequencing and HLA analysis involved relatively few individuals.

Sequencing of TCR beta was performed on blood CD8+ T cells and on blood CD4+ T cells. Negative isolation yielded the CD8+ and CD4+ T cells, while FACS enriched the TEMRA cells. This clonotype was seen once. The antigen is undetermined. Trimming shortened V by 0 bases and J by 0 bases, and 14 bases separated the two germline ends. Germline CDR1 reads DFQATT; CDR2 reads SNEGSKA (reference sequence). There are 17 residues in the CDR3. An amount of RNA that ranged from roughly 0.45 to 1 ug was reverse transcribed with random hexamers. TCRdb reanalysed the immunoSEQ multiplex PCR reads using MiXCR and keeps one entry per CDR3 protein. The sample lists about 210,000 distinct CDR3 sequences; around 95% were seen once.

The sequence derives from a human donor in good health. Sequencing input: CD4+ T cells from PBMCs. The V and J genes are TRBV20-1 and TRBJ1-4; D is undetermined. The CDR3 DNA reads TGCAGTGCTAGAGATCGGAGGGCGTTGGCAACTAATGAAAAACTGTTTTTT. Translating gives CSARDRRALATNEKLFF.